A single sample gave rise to the 27 T cell receptor beta chains below, sequenced in a study of blood T cells in healthy people across ages. A second PCR, run for roughly 7 to 11 cycles, used a sample-barcoded 5' primer plus a J-beta primer mix. Each CDR3 protein is one row after TCRdb ran MiXCR on the 5' RACE reads. Found here are 1.5 million to 2 million distinct CDR3 sequences, 25% to 30% of them singletons; the top ten hold roughly 8.2%. Sequenced material: blood. These receptors were taken from a woman aged 25 to 45 in good health.

A remark on this clonotype: At one end the junction does not follow the germline gene, possibly because of a read error. V and J are TRBV20-1 and TRBJ2-1; TRBD2 agrees at 7 bases. Germline CDR1 reads DFQATT; CDR2 reads SNEGSKA (reference sequence). The CDR3 totals 14 residues. DNA for the CDR3: TGCAGTGCCAGGAGCCTAGCGGCTTACAATGGGCAGTTCTTC. Its protein is CSARSLAAYNGQFF.

The CDR3 protein is CASSLSLWTGLNYGYTF. The CDR3 region has the DNA TGTGCCAGCAGTTTATCCCTATGGACAGGGCTTAACTATGGCTACACCTTC. The gene calls are TRBV27 and TRBJ1-2; 8 bases fit TRBD1. The CDR3 sequence is 17 residues long. With 0 bases clipped from V and 1 base from J, the junction kept 7 bases outside the gene matches. From germline, CDR1 is MNHEY and CDR2 SMNVEV (reference sequence).

The chain has TRBV7-9 and TRBJ2-7, with 7 bases matching TRBD1. The CDR3 has 13 amino acids. V lost 5 bases to trimming and J lost 6 bases; unmatched junction nucleotides: 7. CDR1 and CDR2 (germline): SEHNR, FQNEAQ (reference sequence). The CDR3 DNA reads as TGTGCCAGCAGCCCGTTACAGGGGCCCGAGCAGTACTTC. Its protein is CASSPLQGPEQYF. Full variable domain (outside the CDR3, taken from reference TRBV7-9 and TRBJ2-7): DTGVSQNPRHKITKRGQNVTFRCDPISEHNRLYWYRQTLGQGPEFLTYFQNEAQLEKSRLLSDRFSAERPKGSFSTLEIQRTEQGDSAMYLCASSPLQGPEQYFGPGTRLTVT.

This clonotype was detected only a few times. The chain is built from TRBV10-3 and TRBJ2-1; 11 bases are a match to TRBD2. CDR1 and CDR2 from the germline V gene are ENHRY and SYGVKD. The CDR3 length is 16 residues. After removal of 4 bases from V and 10 bases from J, the junction contained 12 bases not matched to a gene. The CDR3, as DNA: TGTGCCATCAGTGCCTTAGCGGGAGGGCGGCAAGAGGAGCAGTTCTTC. It specifies CAISALAGGRQEEQFF.

This clonotype was recorded a few times. J is TRBJ2-1 and V is TRBV28; TRBD2 matches at 11 bases. Germline values: CDR1 MDHEN, CDR2 SYDVKM. V lost 7 bases to trimming and J lost 8 bases; unmatched junction nucleotides: 7. The CDR3 runs 14 residues. The chain's CDR3 is CASTASGGYHEQFF. As DNA, the CDR3 is TGTGCCAGCACGGCTAGCGGGGGGTACCATGAGCAGTTCTTC.

Turning to this clonotype: Germline is not matched at one junction end, which may reflect a read error. The V call is TRBV20-1, the J call TRBJ2-7; 8 bases line up with TRBD1. Germline V gene sequence: CDR1 DFQATT, CDR2 SNEGSKA (reference sequence). This CDR3 contains 12 residues. The CDR3 sequence is CGAEQGVHEQYF. CDR3 nucleotides: TGCGGTGCCGAACAGGGGGTCCACGAGCAGTACTTC.

This clonotype was counted ten times or more. The V and J genes are TRBV9 and TRBJ2-5; D is ambiguous. From germline, CDR1 is SGDLS and CDR2 YYNGEE. V was pared by 0 bases and J by 1 base, with 7 bases between. This CDR3 comprises 14 residues. The CDR3 here is CASSVGMGQETQYF. The CDR3 DNA reads as TGTGCCAGCAGCGTAGGGATGGGCCAAGAGACCCAGTACTTC.

The chain recombines TRBV3-1 with TRBJ2-4; 8 bases line up with TRBD2. The CDR3 contains 17 residues. From germline, CDR1 is LGHDT and CDR2 YNNKEL (reference sequence). V shed 1 base, J shed 8 bases, and the junction held 13 bases outside the gene matches. The CDR3 protein is CASSQGGQGIAGYIQYF. The CDR3 coding sequence is TGTGCCAGCAGCCAAGGTGGTCAAGGGATAGCGGGGTACATTCAGTACTTC.

The V gene is TRBV3-1, the J gene TRBJ2-1, with 9 bases that match TRBD2. The CDR3 sequence is 16 residues long. J was trimmed by 1 base and V by 6 bases; bases with no gene match: 7. Germline V gives CDR1 LGHDT, CDR2 YNNKEL (reference sequence). The CDR3 reads CASSRSGSASYNEQFF. In DNA form, the CDR3 reads TGTGCCAGCAGTCGTAGCGGGAGTGCATCCTACAATGAGCAGTTCTTC.

The V call is TRBV7-9, the J call TRBJ2-5; possibly TRBD2 for D (7 bases). V dropped 5 bases and J dropped 2 bases, with 15 bases sitting between them. CDR1 is SEHNR, CDR2 FQNEAQ, per germline (reference sequence). The CDR3 runs 15 residues. CDR3 DNA: TGTGCCAGCAGCCACAGGGACTACCCACAAGAGACCCAGTACTTC. As protein: CASSHRDYPQETQYF. The full variable domain, rest sourced from reference TRBV7-9 and TRBJ2-5, is DTGVSQNPRHKITKRGQNVTFRCDPISEHNRLYWYRQTLGQGPEFLTYFQNEAQLEKSRLLSDRFSAERPKGSFSTLEIQRTEQGDSAMYLCASSHRDYPQETQYFGPGTRLLVL.

The CDR3 sequence is CASSTGGQWNEQFF. The CDR3 DNA sequence: TGTGCCAGCAGCACAGGCGGCCAGTGGAATGAGCAGTTCTTC. The chain couples TRBV9 to TRBJ2-1, with D perhaps TRBD1 (5 bases). Trimming shortened V by 4 bases and J by 7 bases, and 15 bases separated the two germline ends. In germline, CDR1 is SGDLS, CDR2 YYNGEE. The CDR3 totals 14 residues.

In its sample, this clonotype was seen a few times. The genes are TRBV20-1 and TRBJ1-4; D not certain. This CDR3 is built from 15 residues. Germline V gene data show CDR1 as DFQATT and CDR2 as SNEGSKA (reference sequence). Trimming shortened V by 0 bases and J by 8 bases, and 16 bases separated the two germline ends. CDR3 sequence reads: CSARDRQQTLEKLFF. The CDR3 nucleotides read TGCAGTGCTAGAGATCGTCAACAGACATTAGAAAAACTGTTTTTT.

This rearrangement joins TRBV11-2 to TRBJ2-3, with 7 nucleotides matching TRBD1. CDR1 and CDR2 (germline): SGHAT, FQNNGV. The CDR3 is 16 amino acids. V lost 2 bases, J lost 4 bases, and 9 bases stayed unmatched. This CDR3 is CASSLRGGDGADTQYF. CDR3 DNA: TGTGCCAGCAGCTTAAGAGGGGGCGACGGAGCAGATACGCAGTATTTT.

The V and J genes are TRBV4-1 and TRBJ2-7, with TRBD2 matching over 8 bases. From germline, CDR1 is MGHRA and CDR2 YSYEKL. V lost 0 bases and J lost 4; bases outside the gene matches: 14. The CDR3 has 18 amino acids. The CDR3 protein is CASSQEGEGAGASYEQYF. The CDR3 DNA reads as TGCGCCAGCAGCCAAGAGGGCGAGGGAGCGGGGGCTTCATACGAGCAGTACTTC.

There are a few counts of this clonotype. The chain joins TRBV29-1 to TRBJ1-2; 7 bases are shared with TRBD1. Trimming removed 3 bases from V and 8 bases from J; junction bases left unmatched: 9. This CDR3 spans 13 amino acids. CDR1 and CDR2 (germline): SQVTM, ANQGSEA. CDR3 loop: CSVDRDSGYGYTF. The CDR3 coding sequence is TGCAGCGTTGATAGGGACAGCGGATACGGCTACACCTTC.

This clonotype has only a few counts. This sequence joins TRBV12-3 or TRBV12-4 and TRBJ2-2; TRBD2 aligns across 7 bases. CDR3 length: 12 residues. The J segment lost 7 bases and the V segment lost 11 bases, leaving 7 bases of the junction unmatched. CDR3 coding DNA: TGTGCCGCAACTGGGGAGGGCGGGGAGCTGTTTTTT. This sequence encodes CAATGEGGELFF.

The chain joins TRBV20-1 to TRBJ2-3; 7 nucleotides match TRBD2. The CDR3 has 13 residues. Trimming cost V 8 bases and J 0 bases; bases outside gene matches: 5. CDR1 and CDR2 from the germline V gene are DFQATT and SNEGSKA (reference sequence). The CDR3 is CSQRGGSTDTQYF. The CDR3 coding sequence is TGCAGTCAGCGGGGAGGGAGCACAGATACGCAGTATTTT.

Worth noting for this clonotype: A much larger clone differs by one base, so this may be a read error. The V gene is TRBV6-4, the J gene TRBJ1-1; 11 nucleotides align to TRBD1. The CDR3 length is 14 residues. CDR1 and CDR2 from the germline V gene are MRHNA and SNTAGT. The V segment lost 6 bases and the J segment 7 bases; nucleotides outside the gene matches: 7. The CDR3 DNA is TGTGCCAGCAGGGCGGACAGGGGGCCGAATGAAGCTTTCTTT. It specifies CASRADRGPNEAFF.

This clonotype was observed a few times. An end of the junction does not agree with germline; a read error may underlie this. V is TRBV7-9 and J is TRBJ2-3; 10 bases match TRBD2. Germline V gene data show CDR1 as SEHNR and CDR2 as FQNEAQ (reference sequence). The CDR3 length is 17 residues. CDR3 region: CASSLGKTSGSTDTQYF. The CDR3 DNA reads TGTGCCAGCAGTTTAGGCAAGACTAGCGGGTCCACAGATACGCAGTATTTT.

V and J are TRBV20-1 and TRBJ2-7; D is possibly TRBD2 (6 bases). V gave up 1 base and J gave up 7 bases, with 20 bases separating them. Germline CDR1 and CDR2: DFQATT and SNEGSKA (reference sequence). The length of the CDR3 is 15 residues. CDR3 in amino acids: CSARARAGGRNEQYF. The CDR3 bases are TGCAGTGCTAGAGCCAGAGCCGGGGGTCGAAATGAGCAGTACTTC.

The CDR3, as DNA: TGTGCCAGCTCACCACCTGGACTGGAGAATCAGCCCCAGCATTTT. Amino acids: CASSPPGLENQPQHF. The V call is TRBV18, the J call TRBJ1-5; D is uncertain. Trimming stripped 0 bases from V and 4 bases from J, with 10 bases between. Germline V gene data show CDR1 as KGHSH and CDR2 as LQKENI. The CDR3 consists of 15 residues.

This clonotype was observed a handful of times. The V call is TRBV3-1, the J call TRBJ1-2; 9 bases fit TRBD1. In germline, CDR1 is LGHDT, CDR2 YNNKEL (reference sequence). V shed 6 bases, J shed 6 bases, and the junction held 8 bases outside the gene matches. This CDR3 is 14 amino acids long. CDR3 sequence (DNA): TGTGCCAGCAGTTCCACAGGGGGCCAGGATGGCTACACCTTC. It codes for CASSSTGGQDGYTF.

The gene calls are TRBV6-2 or TRBV6-3 and TRBJ2-1, with 10 bases aligning to TRBD2. The CDR3 loop spans 17 amino acids. CDR1 is MNHEY and CDR2 is SVGEGT in the germline V gene. V gave up 2 bases and J gave up 1 base; unmatched junction bases: 5. The CDR3 DNA follows: TGTGCCAGCAGTTACCCCTTAGCGGGAGGTTCCTACAATGAGCAGTTCTTC. Its translation: CASSYPLAGGSYNEQFF.

J is TRBJ2-1 and V is TRBV12-3 or TRBV12-4, with a tentative D call TRBD2 (6 bases). The CDR3 covers 20 residues. V was shortened by 6 bases and J by 9 bases, with 36 bases between the two germline ends. The CDR3 DNA sequence: TGTGCCAGCAGATTGGGACCGGGAATAAAGAGGGTAGCGGCTTTGGTTGAGCAGTTCTTC. Protein product: CASRLGPGIKRVAALVEQFF.

This clonotype was counted only a few times. The genes are TRBV5-1 and TRBJ2-1; D gene uncertain. CDR3 length: 15 amino acids. Germline CDR1 is SGHRS and CDR2 is YFSETQ. The ends were cut back, 2 bases at V and 11 bases at J, with 20 bases in the middle. As DNA, the CDR3 is TGCGCCAGCAGCTTCCTTTCTCAAACTGGCCCTCAGCAGTTCTTC. As protein: CASSFLSQTGPQQFF.

The V call is TRBV7-2, the J call TRBJ2-5, with TRBD2 matching over 10 bases. The V gene end was trimmed by 0 bases and the J gene end by 4 bases; junction bases not matched to a gene: 5. CDR3 size: 16 residues. Germline CDR1 is SGHTA and CDR2 is FQGNSA. The CDR3 DNA is TGTGCCAGCAGCTTAGCAGGGACTAGCGTGGGAGAGACCCAGTACTTC. Translating it yields CASSLAGTSVGETQYF.

There are a few counts of this clonotype. V and J are TRBV5-7 and TRBJ1-2; D unresolved. TRBV5-7 is treated as an ORF (open reading frame) with a function not yet certain. V gave up 4 bases and J gave up 6 bases, with 16 bases separating them. The CDR3 spans 14 residues. The CDR3 nucleotides are TGTGCCAGCAGCCGACCCGGTACGGGAAATGGCTACACCTTC. Translation gives CASSRPGTGNGYTF.